What follows are 25 T cell receptor beta chains derived from one specimen sequenced in a study of blood T cell repertoires in COVID-19. Sequencing was performed with immunoSEQ multiplex PCR; in TCRdb, only in-frame clones are kept and a portion is missing. The table lists around 69,000 clones, 89% of them singletons. The sample taken for sequencing was peripheral blood. The origin of the receptors is a woman aged 45-59 years with active COVID-19.

The genes are TRBV5-1 and TRBJ1-4; D possibly corresponds to TRBD1 (6 bases). CDR1 and CDR2 (germline): SGHRS, YFSETQ. CDR3 length equals 16 residues. The ends were cut back, 2 bases at V and 0 bases at J, with 11 bases in the middle. CDR3 protein: CASSFRGGSTNEKLFF. CDR3 sequence (DNA): TGCGCCAGCAGCTTTCGGGGGGGCTCAACTAATGAAAAACTGTTTTTT.

The chain uses TRBV18 and TRBJ2-3, with TRBD2 matching 8 bases. Germline-derived CDR1 and CDR2 are KGHSH and LQKENI. The CDR3 loop spans 17 amino acids. V gave up 8 bases and J gave up 3 bases; unmatched junction bases: 16. As DNA, the CDR3 is TGTGCCAGCACAACCGCGGGGGGACAACAGGGAACAGATACGCAGTATTTT. The encoded protein is CASTTAGGQQGTDTQYF.

The gene calls are TRBV19 and TRBJ2-1; 9 bases are a match to TRBD1. The CDR3 has 15 amino acids. J gave up 1 base and V 5 bases, and 3 bases lay outside the gene matches. Germline assignment: CDR1 LNHDA and CDR2 SQIVND (reference sequence). The CDR3 nucleotides read TGTGCCAGTAGTCGGGACAGGGCTTCCTACAATGAGCAGTTCTTC. Amino acids: CASSRDRASYNEQFF.

The CDR3 loop is CASSSRGARAQNTQYF. Here the CDR3 DNA reads TGTGCCAGCAGTTCCCGCGGGGCCCGAGCACAGAATACGCAGTATTTT. The chain uses TRBV6-6 and TRBJ2-3, with a possible D match to TRBD2 (6 bases). The CDR3 contains 16 residues. Looked up from germline, CDR1 is MNHNY and CDR2 is SVGAGI (reference sequence). V gave up 4 bases and J gave up 7 bases, with 21 bases separating them.

V and J are TRBV2 and TRBJ1-1; no definite D call. V was shortened by 1 base and J by 5 bases, with 8 bases between the two germline ends. CDR1 is SNHLY and CDR2 is FYNNEI in the germline V gene. The CDR3 contains 13 residues. The CDR3 DNA follows: TGTGCCAGCAGTGAAGGGGCATCTACTGAAGCTTTCTTT. Translation: CASSEGASTEAFF.

This clone was seen just once. The chain employs TRBV9 and TRBJ2-3; no firm D call. The CDR3 is 12 amino acids. The V end lost 0 bases, the J end lost 10 bases, and 9 bases lay between the germline ends. CDR1 is SGDLS and CDR2 is YYNGEE in the germline V gene. CDR3 nucleotide sequence: TGTGCCAGCAGCGTAGAGGAGACCTCGCAGTATTTT. Amino acid sequence: CASSVEETSQYF.

V and J are TRBV5-1 and TRBJ2-1; D remains ambiguous. This CDR3 comprises 16 residues. Trimming took off 4 bases at V and 4 bases at J, with 18 bases between the two ends. CDR1 SGHRS and CDR2 YFSETQ come from the germline V gene. The CDR3 bases are TGCGCCAGCAGCCACCGGGTCGATGAGAGGTACAATGAGCAGTTCTTC. This sequence encodes CASSHRVDERYNEQFF.

The V and J genes are TRBV7-9 and TRBJ1-3, with 7 bases fitting TRBD1. Germline values: CDR1 SEHNR, CDR2 FQNEAQ (reference sequence). CDR3 length: 15 residues. Trimming cost V 6 bases and J 3 bases; bases outside gene matches: 8. In DNA, the CDR3 is TGTGCCAGCAGTTTACAGGGGATTTATGGAAACACCATATATTTT. Translating gives CASSLQGIYGNTIYF.

CDR3 nucleotide sequence: TGTGCCAGCAGCTTAGATATGGCAGGGGGCTACAATGAGCAGTTCTTC. It translates to CASSLDMAGGYNEQFF. This chain joins TRBV7-3 and TRBJ2-1, with 7 positions matching TRBD1. The CDR3 totals 16 residues. The ends lost 2 bases at V and 3 bases at J; junction bases unmatched: 7. Germline V gene lookup returns CDR1 SGHTA and CDR2 FQGTGA.

The chain combines TRBV7-8 with TRBJ1-2; TRBD1 matches 7 bases. Germline CDR1 and CDR2: SGHVS and FQNEAQ. This CDR3 is built from 14 residues. V lost 11 bases and J lost 8; bases outside the gene matches: 17. CDR3 DNA sequence: TGTGCCGGGCGAAACAGGGGCCGGTCAGGCGGCTACACCTTC. As protein: CAGRNRGRSGGYTF.

CDR3 residues: CASSPTTVTSGSPLHF. The CDR3 DNA sequence: TGTGCCAGCTCACCAACGACAGTTACGTCTGGTTCACCCCTCCACTTT. The rearrangement joins TRBV18 to TRBJ1-6; perhaps TRBD1 as D (5 bases). Germline V lookup: CDR1 KGHSH, CDR2 LQKENI. Between the trimmed V and J ends, which lost 2 bases and 9 bases, there was a span of 17 bases. The CDR3 consists of 16 residues.

The chain carries TRBV11-3 and TRBJ1-6; D is unclear. The CDR3 is 13 amino acids. In germline, CDR1 is SGHNT, CDR2 YENEEA. The V end lost 0 bases, the J end lost 10 bases, and 7 bases lay between the germline ends. CDR3 DNA: TGTGCCAGCAGCTTAGATCCGGGATCACCCCTCCACTTT. It translates to CASSLDPGSPLHF.

The chain links TRBV25-1 to TRBJ1-2, with a possible D match to TRBD1 (5 bases). There are 15 residues in the CDR3. Germline CDR1 MGHDK, CDR2 SYGVNS. V shed 1 base and J shed 1 base, with 10 bases lying between them. CDR3 loop: CASSEFGGNNYGYTF. In DNA form, the CDR3 reads TGTGCCAGCAGTGAATTCGGGGGGAATAACTATGGCTACACCTTC.

V and J are TRBV5-5 and TRBJ2-3; D perhaps matches TRBD2 (6 bases). The V end lost 0 bases, the J end lost 4 bases, and 9 bases lay between the germline ends. Germline lookup yields CDR1 SGHKS and CDR2 YYEKEE (reference sequence). The CDR3 sequence is 14 residues long. The CDR3 protein is CASSLAAGPDTQYF. CDR3 sequence (DNA): TGTGCCAGCAGCTTGGCCGCGGGACCAGATACGCAGTATTTT.

The chain recombines TRBV3-1 (or the pseudogene TRBV3-2) with TRBJ2-1; 10 bases agree with TRBD2. The V segment lost 0 bases and the J segment 7 bases; nucleotides outside the gene matches: 9. This CDR3 has 17 residues. Germline values: CDR1 LGHDT, CDR2 YNNKEL (reference sequence). The CDR3 DNA reads as TGTGCCAGCAGCCAAGATCGCGCTAGCGGGAGAGGGAATGAGCAGTTCTTC. As protein: CASSQDRASGRGNEQFF.

This clone was detected only once. The chain has TRBV11-3 and TRBJ2-7; D ambiguous. Trimming shortened V by 3 bases and J by 0 bases, and 9 bases separated the two germline ends. The length of the CDR3 is 14 residues. Germline values: CDR1 SGHNT, CDR2 YENEEA. The CDR3 DNA follows: TGTGCCAGCAGCTTGGGTGGCGGCTCCTACGAGCAGTACTTC. It yields the protein CASSLGGGSYEQYF.

The chain recombines TRBV25-1 with TRBJ2-7; 7 bases fit TRBD1. The CDR3 has 15 amino acids. CDR1 is MGHDK, CDR2 SYGVNS, per germline. J lost 2 bases, V lost 3 bases, and 7 bases had no gene match. The CDR3 sequence is CASSEGQPQAYEQYF. DNA for the CDR3: TGTGCCAGCAGTGAGGGACAGCCACAAGCCTACGAGCAGTACTTC.

The CDR3: CASGYGTSGRNHEQFF. CDR3 nucleotide sequence: TGTGCTAGTGGTTACGGGACTAGCGGGAGGAACCATGAGCAGTTCTTC. The chain uses TRBV12-5 and TRBJ2-1; 15 bases match TRBD2. The CDR3 is 16 amino acids. Germline V gives CDR1 LGHNT, CDR2 FRNRAP. Trimming cost V 4 bases and J 8 bases; bases outside gene matches: 6.

The rearrangement uses TRBV11-3 and TRBJ2-3; 11 bases are a match to TRBD2. This CDR3 has 16 amino acids. From germline, CDR1 is SGHNT and CDR2 YENEEA. V lost 4 bases to trimming and J lost 2 bases; unmatched junction nucleotides: 5. The CDR3 region has the DNA TGTGCCAGCAGCTGGGCTAGCGGGGGGAACACAGATACGCAGTATTTT. This sequence encodes CASSWASGGNTDTQYF.

The genes are TRBV4-1 and TRBJ1-5, with D possibly TRBD1 on 6 matching bases. The CDR3 runs 16 residues. The ends were cut back, 4 bases at V and 5 bases at J, with 18 bases in the middle. Per germline, CDR1 MGHRA and CDR2 YSYEKL. CDR3 sequence (DNA): TGCGCCAGCAGCCGGGGGGGCGGACAAGCTTATCAGCCCCAGCATTTT. Protein: CASSRGGGQAYQPQHF.

Only one count was recorded for this clone. The chain couples TRBV4-1 to TRBJ2-7, with a weak D call TRBD2 (5 bases). The CDR3 runs to 15 residues. Trimming cost V 0 bases and J 1 base, with 10 bases left between them. From germline, CDR1 is MGHRA and CDR2 YSYEKL. CDR3 in amino acids: CASSQEGAESYEQYF. The DNA of the CDR3 is TGCGCCAGCAGCCAAGAAGGAGCGGAGTCCTACGAGCAGTACTTC.

This rearrangement joins TRBV18 to TRBJ2-5, with 7 bases identical to TRBD1. Unmatched junction bases numbered 9, after V lost 6 bases and J lost 5 bases. The germline V gene has CDR1 KGHSH and CDR2 LQKENI. This CDR3 spans 14 amino acids. The CDR3 protein is CASSLSGGRETQYF. In nucleotides, the CDR3 is TGTGCCAGCTCCCTATCAGGGGGAAGGGAGACCCAGTACTTC.

This chain links TRBV1 with TRBJ2-3; TRBD2 is the table's D call, not checked against the DNA. TRBV1 is an annotated pseudogene. The length of the CDR3 is 18 residues. The CDR3: CTSSQASRGSGRTDTQYF. DNA of the CDR3: TGCACCAGCAGCCAAGCTTCCCGCGGTAGCGGGAGAACAGATACGCAGTATTTT.

J is TRBJ2-7 and V is TRBV9, with 9 bases aligning to TRBD2. Trimming took 4 bases from V and 5 from J; bases not matched to a gene: 19. In germline, CDR1 is SGDLS, CDR2 YYNGEE. This CDR3 spans 18 amino acids. The CDR3 DNA reads as TGTGCCAGCAGCTACCGGGGGGTACTAGCGGGCCAAGGGGACGAGCAGTACTTC. This translates into CASSYRGVLAGQGDEQYF.

The chain has TRBV11-2 and TRBJ2-1; 8 bases line up with TRBD2. The V gene's germline CDR1 is SGHAT and CDR2 FQNNGV. The CDR3 sequence is 15 residues long. Trimming removed 4 bases from V and 7 bases from J; junction bases left unmatched: 9. CDR3 nucleotide sequence: TGTGCCAGCAGCTCCTTCAGCGGGAGCTCGAATGAGCAGTTCTTC. This encodes CASSSFSGSSNEQFF.